Sequencing of this T cell receptor beta chain was carried out in a study of T-cell reconstitution after alpha-beta-depleted transplantation in children. With 4 bases clipped from V and 7 bases from J, the junction kept 3 bases outside the gene matches. Germline values: CDR1 SGHDT, CDR2 YYEEEE. The CDR3 spans 13 residues. This clonotype was seen repeatedly, ten times or more. Library preparation (for TCRbeta) was performed with unique molecular identifiers. TCRdb ran MiXCR on the PCR reads and lists one entry per CDR3 protein. The sample lists about 240,000 distinct CDR3 sequences; around 11% were seen once.

The sequence was collected from a human donor who donated a stem cell graft to a child with acute lymphoblastic leukemia. The sample here was PBMCs from the stem cell graft donor, taken from the stem cell graft. The rearrangement uses TRBV5-6 and TRBJ1-2, with 11 positions matching TRBD1. CDR3 nucleotide sequence: TGTGCCAGCAGCCCCGGACAGGGGGCTGGCTACACCTTC. Translation: CASSPGQGAGYTF.